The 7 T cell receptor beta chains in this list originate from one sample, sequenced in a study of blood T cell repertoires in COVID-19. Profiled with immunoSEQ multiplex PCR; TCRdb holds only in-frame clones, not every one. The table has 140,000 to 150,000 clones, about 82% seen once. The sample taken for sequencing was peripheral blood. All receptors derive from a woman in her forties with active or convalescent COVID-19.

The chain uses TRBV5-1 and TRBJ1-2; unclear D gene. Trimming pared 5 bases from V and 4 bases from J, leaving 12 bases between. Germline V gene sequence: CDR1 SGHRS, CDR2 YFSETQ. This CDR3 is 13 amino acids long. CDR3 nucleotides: TGCGCCAGCAGATTGAGGGAGACCTATGGCTACACCTTC. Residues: CASRLRETYGYTF. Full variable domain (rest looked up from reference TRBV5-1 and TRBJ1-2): KAGVTQTPRYLIKTRGQQVTLSCSPISGHRSVSWYQQTPGQGLQFLFEYFSETQRNKGNFPGRFSGRQFSNSRSEMNVSTLELGDSALYLCASRLRETYGYTFGSGTRLTVV.

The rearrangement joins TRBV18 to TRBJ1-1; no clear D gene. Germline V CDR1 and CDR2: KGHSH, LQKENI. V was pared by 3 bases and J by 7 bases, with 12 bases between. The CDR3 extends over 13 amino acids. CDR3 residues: CASSPDQAGEAFF. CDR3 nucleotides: TGTGCCAGCTCACCCGACCAAGCGGGTGAAGCTTTCTTT.

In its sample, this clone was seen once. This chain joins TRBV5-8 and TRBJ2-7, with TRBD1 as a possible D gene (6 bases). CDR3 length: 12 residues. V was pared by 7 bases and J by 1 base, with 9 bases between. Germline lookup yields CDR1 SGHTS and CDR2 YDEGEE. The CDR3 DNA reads TGTGCCAGCCTCGGACAGTCCTACGAGCAGTACTTC. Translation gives CASLGQSYEQYF.

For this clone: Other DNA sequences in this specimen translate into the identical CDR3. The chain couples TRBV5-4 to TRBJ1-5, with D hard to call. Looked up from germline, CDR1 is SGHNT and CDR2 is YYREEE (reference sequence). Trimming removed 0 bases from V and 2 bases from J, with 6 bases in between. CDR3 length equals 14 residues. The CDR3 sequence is CASSLGGGNQPQHF. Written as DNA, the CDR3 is TGTGCCAGCAGCTTGGGGGGAGGCAATCAGCCCCAGCATTTT.

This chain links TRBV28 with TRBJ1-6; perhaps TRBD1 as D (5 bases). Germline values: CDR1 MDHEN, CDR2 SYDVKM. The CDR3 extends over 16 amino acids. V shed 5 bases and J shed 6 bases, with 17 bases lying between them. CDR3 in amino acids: CASSARGGPINSPLHF. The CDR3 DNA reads TGTGCCAGCAGTGCAAGGGGAGGGCCGATTAATTCACCCCTCCACTTT. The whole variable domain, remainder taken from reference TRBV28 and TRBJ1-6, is DVKVTQSSRYLVKRTGEKVFLECVQDMDHENMFWYRQDPGLGLRLIYFSYDVKMKEKGDIPEGYSVSREKKERFSLILESASTNQTSMYLCASSARGGPINSPLHFGNGTRLTVT.

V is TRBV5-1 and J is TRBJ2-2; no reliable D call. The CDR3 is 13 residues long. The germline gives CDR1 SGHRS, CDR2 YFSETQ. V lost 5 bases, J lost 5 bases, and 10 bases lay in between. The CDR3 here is CASRHQETGELFF. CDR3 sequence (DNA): TGCGCCAGCAGACACCAGGAAACCGGGGAGCTGTTTTTT.

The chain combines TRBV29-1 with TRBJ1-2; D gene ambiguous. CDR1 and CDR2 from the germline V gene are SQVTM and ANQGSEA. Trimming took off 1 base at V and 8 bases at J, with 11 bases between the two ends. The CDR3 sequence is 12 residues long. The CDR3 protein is CSVEGEDWGYTF. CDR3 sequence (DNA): TGCAGCGTTGAAGGCGAGGATTGGGGCTACACCTTC.